The rows below give T cell receptor beta chains drawn from one sample of a study of control samples from healthy donors and cancer patients. This table comes from immunoSEQ multiplex PCR, and its TCRdb copy is limited to in-frame clones, with some not included. Of more than 85,000 clones listed, around 90% are singletons. Sequencing was carried out using blood. Receptor source: a woman in her late teens or twenties in good health. CDR3s include the opening cysteine and the closing phenylalanine or tryptophan.

j_call	cdr3_length	v_call	cdr3_aa
TRBJ1-3	16	TRBV19	CASSARQGASGNTIYF
TRBJ2-1	15	TRBV7-8	CASKRTSGRQDEQFF
TRBJ1-2	15	TRBV4-1	CASSHPTGYSYGYTF
TRBJ2-3	15	TRBV29-1	CSVEGADDRTDTQYF
TRBJ1-2	14	TRBV18	CASSPATTGEGYTF
TRBJ2-1	15	TRBV6-4	CASSVRASGDGEQFF
TRBJ1-2	12	TRBV7-8	CASSLDDYGYTF
TRBJ2-3	16	TRBV10-1	CASSENSGPSTDTQYF
TRBJ2-7	14	TRBV28	CASSWGEPPYEQYF
TRBJ1-2	14	TRBV2	CASSEARGVGGYTF
TRBJ2-1	15	TRBV29-1	CSVVKGQGRHNEQFF
TRBJ2-1	15	TRBV27	CASSPTGSKPNEQFF
TRBJ1-6	15	TRBV27	CASSIGTVLSAPLHF
TRBJ1-4	14	TRBV20-1	CSASGRTRYEKLFF
TRBJ2-6	18	TRBV2	CASSPPGTGVGGANVLTF
TRBJ1-1	15	TRBV11-3	CASSSAGAVDTEAFF
TRBJ2-4	13	TRBV3-1/TRBV3-2	CASSQDTGNIQYF
TRBJ1-2	15	TRBV19	CASSIDWRQGSRYTF
TRBJ1-4	14	TRBV19	CASSFTRGDEKLFF
TRBJ1-2	14	TRBV30	CAWSVPASNYGYTF
TRBJ2-5	15	TRBV6-4	CASSESGGAQETQYF
TRBJ1-3	16	TRBV19	CASSRAGATSGNTIYF
TRBJ1-4	13	TRBV5-6	CASSLGTGEKLFF
TRBJ1-2	13	TRBV6-5	CASAEDRVYGYTF
TRBJ1-3	14	TRBV6-6	CASSLGGSGNTIYF
TRBJ1-5	14	TRBV6-2/TRBV6-3	CASSWSGDNQPQHF
TRBJ2-3	15	TRBV2	CASSEGGGRTDTQYF
TRBJ1-2	13	TRBV6-1	CASRETANYGYTF
TRBJ1-3	12	TRBV19	CASSTGQNTIYF
TRBJ1-6	14	TRBV3-1/TRBV3-2	CASSPTGDNSPLHF
TRBJ1-1	12	TRBV29-1	CSVDREVTEAFF
TRBJ1-4	15	TRBV6-5	CASSPVPAANEKLFF
TRBJ2-5	12	TRBV27	CASSFRGETQYF
TRBJ2-1	15	TRBV7-3	CASSPIAGAYNEQFF
TRBJ2-1	16	TRBV10-2	CASSESRSGSGNEQFF
TRBJ1-1	14	TRBV24-1	CATSDSRRGTEAFF
TRBJ1-3	13	TRBV6-6	CASEGDSGNTIYF
TRBJ1-1	14	TRBV7-8	CASSLEVMNTEAFF
TRBJ2-1	13	TRBV27	CASTKDRLNEQFF
TRBJ2-3	15	TRBV5-8	CASSLFGRGTDTQYF
TRBJ2-2	14	TRBV9	CASSVALSAGELFF
TRBJ1-3	15	TRBV5-5	CASSLGTGSGNTIYF
TRBJ1-5	14	TRBV3-1/TRBV3-2	CASSATNRNQPQHF
TRBJ2-7	14	TRBV18	CASSPSGTPNEQYF
TRBJ1-1	14	TRBV5-1	CASSFDRVNTEAFF
TRBJ1-2	15	TRBV6-1	CASSDLSRKNYGYTF
TRBJ2-5	17	TRBV7-9	CASSLGLAGASGQTQYF
TRBJ1-1	15	TRBV7-9	CASSLPDRSNTEAFF
TRBJ2-1	14	TRBV4-3	CASSQEASLNEQFF
TRBJ1-5	13	TRBV30	CAWGRAQGRPQHF
TRBJ2-5	16	TRBV3-1/TRBV3-2	CASSRRTGGGWETQYF
TRBJ1-2	13	TRBV7-9	CASSLTHGYGYTF
TRBJ1-1	16	TRBV2	CASSETAGALNTEAFF
TRBJ2-1	12	TRBV29-1	CSVDWEGGKQFF
TRBJ1-5	14	TRBV5-1	CASSLGAGNQPQHF
TRBJ1-5	13	TRBV15	CATQQGVHQPQHF
TRBJ2-7	16	TRBV27	CASSLSAGAPNSEQYF
TRBJ2-5	14	TRBV5-1	CASSSGLNQETQYF
TRBJ1-3	16	TRBV7-2	CASSPGQLSSGNTIYF
TRBJ2-2	17	TRBV19	CASSIGPGQEITGELFF